A selection of T cell receptor beta chains follows, all from one sample in a study of blood T cell repertoires in COVID-19. Repertoires were generated with immunoSEQ multiplex PCR, while TCRdb's copy carries only in-frame clones and drops some. This sample carries roughly 90,000 clones, about 92% of them seen once, and the ten largest clones take approximately 2%. What was sequenced was peripheral blood. Receptors originate from a man in his fifties with acute or convalescent COVID-19. The CDR3 runs from the conserved cysteine through the conserved F or W. The D gene is left open where the match is weak. Clone size is given for some rows only: seen once, a few or many times, or a class if the clone is expanded.

v_gene	j_gene	d_gene	abundance	CDR3aa	CDR3nt
TRBV7-8	TRBJ1-5	-	-	CASSLGSTGERVQPQHF	TGTGCCAGCAGCTTAGGTTCGACAGGAGAGCGTGTCCAGCCCCAGCATTTT
TRBV19	TRBJ1-3	-	-	CASSPGLLSGNTIYF	TGTGCCAGTAGTCCAGGATTACTCTCTGGAAACACCATATATTTT
TRBV19	TRBJ1-2	TRBD1	-	CASSGVVTGEGGYTF	TGTGCCAGTAGTGGAGTGGTGACAGGGGAGGGCGGCTACACCTTC
TRBV4-1	TRBJ2-7	-	-	CASSQPGTSYEQYF	TGCGCCAGCAGCCAACCCGGGACAAGCTACGAGCAGTACTTC
TRBV2	TRBJ2-1	-	-	CASRGRGVSYEQFF	TGTGCCAGCAGAGGGAGGGGGGTCAGCTATGAGCAGTTCTTC
TRBV19	TRBJ1-6	TRBD1	-	CASSLRTGRDSPLHF	TGTGCCAGTAGCCTCAGGACAGGGAGAGATTCACCCCTCCACTTT
TRBV7-2	TRBJ1-3	-	-	CASATDYSGNTIYF	TGTGCCAGCGCGACTGACTACTCTGGAAACACCATATATTTT
TRBV11-2	TRBJ1-1	TRBD1	-	CASSKGQTNTEAFF	TGTGCCAGCAGCAAGGGACAGACGAACACTGAAGCTTTCTTT
TRBV5-1	TRBJ2-3	-	-	CASRTTPGTDTQYF	TGCGCCAGCAGAACGACCCCAGGGACAGATACGCAGTATTTT
TRBV11-2	TRBJ2-5	TRBD2	-	CASSSLAGGKETQYF	TGTGCCAGCAGTTCCCTAGCGGGGGGGAAAGAGACCCAGTACTTC
TRBV27	TRBJ2-5	-	-	CASSSEGETQYF	TGTGCCAGCAGTTCCGAGGGAGAGACCCAGTACTTC
TRBV12-3/TRBV12-4	TRBJ2-5	TRBD1	-	CASSRQGETQYF	TGTGCCAGCAGCAGACAGGGGGAGACCCAGTACTTC
TRBV7-9	TRBJ1-2	-	-	CASSLGGGEDTF	TGTGCCAGCAGCTTGGGAGGAGGGGAAGACACCTTC
TRBV4-3	TRBJ2-5	-	once	CASSQERGAGETQYF	TGCGCCAGCAGCCAAGAACGCGGGGCGGGGGAGACCCAGTACTTC
TRBV15	TRBJ2-1	TRBD2	few	CATSREVVAGPPSYNEQFF	TGTGCCACCAGCAGAGAAGTGGTAGCGGGGCCTCCCTCCTACAATGAGCAGTTCTTC
TRBV7-2	TRBJ1-4	-	-	CASSLGGRGATNEKLFF	TGTGCCAGCAGCTTAGGCGGCAGGGGAGCTACTAATGAAAAACTGTTTTTT
TRBV5-1	TRBJ2-3	-	-	CASSEAGTDTQYF	TGCGCCAGCAGCGAGGCAGGGACAGATACGCAGTATTTT
TRBV9	TRBJ1-2	-	once	CASSEHSAPNYGYTF	TGTGCCAGCAGCGAACACAGTGCCCCTAACTATGGCTACACCTTC